These 18 T cell receptor beta chains were all obtained from the same sample, sequenced in a study of CD8+CD57+ T cells in acquired aplastic anemia. TCR beta VDJ and CDR3 were profiled, and genomic DNA was the template. TCRdb re-called the reads through MiXCR, storing one row per CDR3 protein. The repertoire holds around 500,000 distinct CDR3 sequences, with around 33% as singletons. By flow cytometry, patients selected for sequencing had shown an expansion of CD8+CD57+ cells. The sequencing input was sorted CD4+, CD8+, or CD8+CD57+ T cells (not recorded which) from PBMCs. The receptors derive from a human donor with aplastic anemia.

The table lists this clonotype with many counts. J is TRBJ2-5 and V is TRBV20-1; D is undetermined. Germline values: CDR1 DFQATT, CDR2 SNEGSKA (reference sequence). V dropped 1 base and J dropped 5 bases, with 11 bases sitting between them. CDR3 size: 13 residues. CDR3 amino acids: CSARVGGWETQYF. CDR3 nucleotides: TGCAGTGCTAGAGTGGGCGGATGGGAGACCCAGTACTTC.

The table lists this clonotype with a few counts. A much bigger clone sits one base away, suggesting this may be a read error. The rearrangement joins TRBV20-1 to TRBJ1-2; D not certain. Between the trimmed V and J ends, which lost 3 bases and 7 bases, there was a span of 18 bases. This CDR3 region has 14 residues. In germline, CDR1 is DFQATT, CDR2 SNEGSKA (reference sequence). The CDR3: CSASERAQRPGYTF. The CDR3 coding sequence is TGCAGTGCTAGTGAGAGGGCGCAGCGTCCTGGCTACACCTTC.

This rearrangement joins TRBV6-1 to TRBJ1-2; D is ambiguous. Germline V gene lookup returns CDR1 MNHNS and CDR2 SASEGT. V lost 6 bases to trimming and J lost 4 bases, with 12 bases between them. This CDR3 has 13 residues. CDR3 nucleotides: TGTGCCAGCAGCCGCCGGGGAATCTATGGCTACACCTTC. Translating it yields CASSRRGIYGYTF.

This clonotype has just a few counts. The chain employs TRBV30 and TRBJ1-1; no clear D gene. There are 11 residues in the CDR3. Germline V lookup: CDR1 GTSNPN, CDR2 SVGIG (reference sequence). V was shortened by 2 bases and J by 4 bases, with 5 bases between the two germline ends. The CDR3 coding sequence is TGTGCCTGGAGTATAGGCACTGAAGCTTTCTTT. Amino acid sequence: CAWSIGTEAFF.

This clonotype was detected ten times or more. CDR3 protein: CASSLQSSGNTIYF. CDR3 sequence (DNA): TGTGCCAGTAGTTTACAGAGCTCTGGAAACACCATATATTTT. V usage is TRBV19 and J usage is TRBJ1-3; D is unclear. V dropped 5 bases and J dropped 0 bases, with 8 bases sitting between them. The CDR3 has 14 residues. Germline lookup yields CDR1 LNHDA and CDR2 SQIVND (reference sequence).

Regarding this clonotype: The junction departs from the called germline gene at one end, perhaps through a read error. This chain connects TRBV10-1 to TRBJ2-2; 9 bases are a match to TRBD1. Germline CDR1 WNHNN, CDR2 SYGVQD (reference sequence). This CDR3 is 18 amino acids long. Here the CDR3 DNA reads TGTGCCAGCAGTTACCTTCTGGCGGACAGGGGTGCCACCGGGGAGCTGTTTTTT. The encoded protein is CASSYLLADRGATGELFF.

In this sample, this clonotype turned up many times. The rearrangement joins TRBV2 to TRBJ2-3; D is perhaps TRBD1 or TRBD2 (5 bases each). The CDR3 has 15 residues. Trimming cost V 6 bases and J 6 bases, with 19 bases left between them. From germline, CDR1 is SNHLY and CDR2 FYNNEI. CDR3 loop: CASSSRRQGEDTQYF. As DNA, the CDR3 is TGTGCCAGCAGCTCTCGGAGGCAGGGTGAGGATACGCAGTATTTT.

This clonotype showed up just a few times. The V call is TRBV12-3 or TRBV12-4, the J call TRBJ1-5, with D tentatively TRBD1 (6 bases). Between the trimmed V and J ends, which lost 4 bases and 7 bases, there was a span of 17 bases. The CDR3 has 15 amino acids. As DNA, the CDR3 is TGTGCCAGCAGTTGCGCAGGGGCCTCGAGACAGCCCCAGCATTTT. This sequence encodes CASSCAGASRQPQHF.

This clonotype was counted between two and nine times. Relative to the germline gene, one junction end is altered; a read error may explain this. This rearrangement joins TRBV25-1 to TRBJ2-7; 8 nucleotides agree with TRBD2. This CDR3 has 15 amino acids. Looked up from germline, CDR1 is MGHDK and CDR2 is SYGVNS. The CDR3 coding sequence is TGTGCCAGCAGCCAAGGACTAGCTAGCTCCCACGAGCAGTACTTC. This gives the protein CASSQGLASSHEQYF.

The V gene is TRBV19, the J gene TRBJ1-3, with D unclear. Germline assignment: CDR1 LNHDA and CDR2 SQIVND (reference sequence). The CDR3 is made up of 16 amino acids. Trimming shortened V by 0 bases and J by 5 bases, and 14 bases separated the two germline ends. CDR3 loop: CASSIEAGTSRNTIYF. The CDR3, as DNA: TGTGCCAGTAGTATAGAGGCCGGCACGTCCAGAAACACCATATATTTT.

The CDR3 protein is CASSPLTDTSGNTIYF. Written as DNA, the CDR3 is TGTGCCAGCAGCCCCCTCACGGACACCTCTGGAAACACCATATATTTT. This chain connects TRBV7-8 to TRBJ1-3; tentative D call: TRBD1 (5 bases). CDR1 SGHVS and CDR2 FQNEAQ come from the germline V gene. Trimming removed 5 bases from V and 0 bases from J, with 14 bases in between. The CDR3 has 16 residues. The complete variable domain, with remaining parts taken from reference TRBV7-8 and TRBJ1-3, reads GAGVSQSPRYKVAKRGQDVALRCDPISGHVSLFWYQQALGQGPEFLTYFQNEAQLDKSGLPSDRFFAERPEGSVSTLKIQRTQQEDSAVYLCASSPLTDTSGNTIYFGEGSWLTVV.

The sample holds a few counts of this clonotype. The chain links TRBV2 to TRBJ2-3, with D possibly TRBD2 on 5 matching bases. Germline lookup yields CDR1 SNHLY and CDR2 FYNNEI. V dropped 5 bases and J dropped 4 bases, with 16 bases sitting between them. The CDR3 contains 15 residues. The CDR3 sequence: CASSNLRRGSDTQYF. Written as DNA, the CDR3 is TGTGCCAGCAGTAACCTCAGACGGGGATCAGATACGCAGTATTTT.

J is TRBJ2-7 and V is TRBV25-1; TRBD1 agrees at 8 bases. The length of the CDR3 is 14 residues. Germline V gene data show CDR1 as MGHDK and CDR2 as SYGVNS. Trimming at V came to 6 bases and at J to 5 bases, leaving 9 bases not matched to a gene. CDR3 amino acids: CASRAGTGPHEQYF. CDR3 DNA: TGTGCCAGCAGAGCCGGGACAGGTCCCCACGAGCAGTACTTC.

The chain links TRBV9 to TRBJ1-4; D gene uncertain. The CDR3 consists of 14 residues. The V end lost 3 bases, the J end lost 5 bases, and 11 bases lay between the germline ends. The V gene's germline CDR1 is SGDLS and CDR2 YYNGEE. The CDR3, as DNA: TGTGCCAGCAGCGAGTCAGAGCTGAATGAAAAACTGTTTTTT. The encoded protein is CASSESELNEKLFF. Full variable domain (rest looked up from reference TRBV9 and TRBJ1-4): DSGVTQTPKHLITATGQRVTLRCSPRSGDLSVYWYQQSLDQGLQFLIQYYNGEERAKGNILERFSAQQFPDLHSELNLSSLELGDSALYFCASSESELNEKLFFGSGTQLSVL.

This chain joins TRBV2 and TRBJ1-6; D is possibly TRBD1 (5 bases). Germline loops: CDR1 SNHLY, CDR2 FYNNEI. CDR3 length: 15 residues. The V end lost 5 bases, the J end lost 8 bases, and 16 bases lay between the germline ends. DNA for the CDR3: TGTGCCAGCAGTTTAACAGGTGTCGGGTATTCACCCCTCCACTTT. Encoded protein: CASSLTGVGYSPLHF.

V gene TRBV20-1 combines with J gene TRBJ1-1; D ambiguous. Germline values: CDR1 DFQATT, CDR2 SNEGSKA (reference sequence). This CDR3 spans 14 amino acids. Trimming removed 0 bases at V and 1 base at J, with 9 bases between. The CDR3: CSARDLGWNTEAFF. CDR3 in DNA: TGCAGTGCTAGAGATCTCGGGTGGAACACTGAAGCTTTCTTT.

Only a few counts were recorded for this clonotype. The V and J genes are TRBV5-6 and TRBJ2-7, with D possibly matching TRBD1 (5 bases). The germline CDR1 and CDR2 sequences are SGHDT and YYEEEE. The CDR3 extends over 13 amino acids. Trimming removed 3 bases from V and 7 bases from J, with 14 bases in between. As DNA, the CDR3 is TGTGCCAGCAGCTCAATTCCAGGGAAGGAGCAGTACTTC. It encodes CASSSIPGKEQYF.

The J gene is TRBJ2-1, the V gene TRBV24-1, with TRBD2 as a possible D gene (6 bases). The CDR3 covers 13 residues. V was clipped by 5 bases and J by 10 bases, with 14 bases between them. The germline V gene has CDR1 KGHDR and CDR2 SFDVKD. DNA of the CDR3: TGTGCCACCAGTGCCGATTCCAGCGGGGAGCAGTTCTTC. Residues: CATSADSSGEQFF.